This passage covers 26 T cell receptor beta chains from one sample sequenced in a study of technical replicates of blood from several donors. Data came from immunoSEQ multiplex PCR; TCRdb stores just in-frame clones and leaves some out. The sample yields 65,000 to 90,000 clones, approximately 86% seen once. The sample comprised PBMCs. The receptors shown here come from a human donor in good health. Some clones in this sample may be carry-over from other donors' samples.

This chain connects TRBV14 to TRBJ1-5, with 8 bases fitting TRBD1. Germline-derived CDR1 and CDR2 are SGHDN and FVKESK. There are 15 residues in the CDR3. V lost 0 bases to trimming and J lost 6 bases; unmatched junction nucleotides: 4. The chain's CDR3 is CASSQERTGCQPQHF. Written as DNA, the CDR3 is TGTGCCAGCAGCCAAGAGCGGACAGGGTGTCAGCCCCAGCATTTT.

This clone was observed once. The V gene is TRBV7-9, the J gene TRBJ1-5; 8 bases fit TRBD1. The trim removed 3 bases at V and 5 bases at J, leaving 0 bases unmatched. The CDR3 is made up of 13 amino acids. Germline V gene lookup returns CDR1 SEHNR and CDR2 FQNEAQ (reference sequence). CDR3 bases: TGTGCCAGCAGCTTGACAGGGGATCAGCCCCAGCATTTT. This sequence encodes CASSLTGDQPQHF.

This chain links TRBV6-6 with TRBJ2-5; the D is unclear. V was clipped by 7 bases and J by 0 bases, with 3 bases between them. The CDR3 is 11 amino acids. Germline CDR1 MNHNY, CDR2 SVGAGI (reference sequence). CDR3 sequence reads: CASIYQETQYF. The CDR3 DNA is TGTGCCAGCATATACCAAGAGACCCAGTACTTC.

The rearrangement uses TRBV5-1 and TRBJ2-7; 7 nucleotides agree with TRBD2. This CDR3 comprises 12 residues. V shed 8 bases, J shed 3 bases, and the junction held 5 bases outside the gene matches. Germline V gene sequence: CDR1 SGHRS, CDR2 YFSETQ. The CDR3 loop reads CASRDYHYEQYF. DNA for the CDR3: TGCGCCAGTCGGGACTACCACTACGAGCAGTACTTC.

This clone was seen only a few times. The chain is built from TRBV5-4 and TRBJ1-1, with D unclear. Germline V gene lookup returns CDR1 SGHNT and CDR2 YYREEE (reference sequence). Trimming took 3 bases from V and 7 from J, leaving 10 bases between them. The CDR3 is made up of 12 amino acids. This CDR3 reads CASSYIGDEAFF. The CDR3 DNA reads TGTGCCAGCAGCTACATCGGGGATGAAGCTTTCTTT.

The chain couples TRBV7-3 to TRBJ2-1, with D possibly matching TRBD2 (7 bases). The length of the CDR3 is 16 residues. Germline lookup yields CDR1 SGHTA and CDR2 FQGTGA. V gave up 5 bases and J gave up 6 bases, with 20 bases separating them. The CDR3 bases are TGTGCCAGCAGCGACTACGTGGGGGGGCTTGGCAATGAGCAGTTCTTC. Its translation: CASSDYVGGLGNEQFF.

As for this clone: Within the sample, other DNA sequences also encode this same CDR3. The rearrangement joins TRBV7-9 to TRBJ2-7; 10 nucleotides agree with TRBD2. Germline V gives CDR1 SEHNR, CDR2 FQNEAQ (reference sequence). The CDR3 has 15 residues. Germline trimming cut 0 bases from V and 2 bases from J; bases unmatched to any gene: 1. Here the CDR3 reads CASSLAAGGTYEQYF. The CDR3, as DNA: TGTGCCAGCAGCTTAGCAGCGGGGGGGACCTACGAGCAGTACTTC.

The genes are TRBV18 and TRBJ1-1, with D possibly being TRBD1 (5 bases). V was trimmed by 5 bases and J by 0 bases, leaving 13 bases between them. This CDR3 has 15 residues. The germline V gene has CDR1 KGHSH and CDR2 LQKENI. CDR3 amino acids: CASSSLDRMNTEAFF. For the CDR3, the DNA is TGTGCCAGCTCATCTCTTGACAGAATGAACACTGAAGCTTTCTTT.

This clone was observed a handful of times. As DNA, the CDR3 is TGTGCCAGCAGCTTAGCATGGCAGGGGGCATTGCATTTT. Its translation: CASSLAWQGALHF. The V and J genes are TRBV7-9 and TRBJ1-5; 8 nucleotides align to TRBD1. V was clipped by 0 bases and J by 15 bases; unmatched bases: 7. The CDR3 length is 13 residues. The germline gives CDR1 SEHNR, CDR2 FQNEAQ (reference sequence).

The chain carries TRBV28 and TRBJ1-2; a possible D gene is TRBD1 (6 bases). Germline CDR1 MDHEN, CDR2 SYDVKM. The germline V and J ends were trimmed by 3 bases and 4 bases, with 12 bases remaining between them. The CDR3 spans 14 residues. The CDR3 DNA is TGTGCCAGCAGTTTTTTGGGGGCCGGCTATGGCTACACCTTC. Translated, it gives CASSFLGAGYGYTF.

The CDR3 DNA follows: TGTGCCAGCAGCTCTGGACAGGGGACAACCTACGAGCAGTACTTC. It specifies CASSSGQGTTYEQYF. The chain recombines TRBV7-3 with TRBJ2-7; 9 positions match TRBD1. The junction had 6 bases not matched to a gene; V was cut back by 4 bases and J by 2 bases. The CDR3 is 15 amino acids. Germline loops: CDR1 SGHTA, CDR2 FQGTGA.

This clone was seen only once. The chain employs TRBV5-1 and TRBJ2-5; D not resolved. The CDR3 totals 13 residues. Per the germline V gene, CDR1 is SGHRS and CDR2 is YFSETQ. Trimming stripped 0 bases from V and 2 bases from J, with 5 bases between. CDR3 coding DNA: TGCGCCAGCAGCTTGGGGCCACAAGAGACCCAGTACTTC. Encoded protein: CASSLGPQETQYF.

This chain links TRBV7-9 with TRBJ1-1; D uncertain. Germline V gives CDR1 SEHNR, CDR2 FQNEAQ (reference sequence). The CDR3 sequence is 13 residues long. Trimming took off 7 bases at V and 11 bases at J, with 20 bases between the two ends. CDR3 coding DNA: TGTGCCAGCATCGGTGAGGGAGGCTGGTTGGCTTTCTTT. Protein: CASIGEGGWLAFF.

V gene TRBV11-2 combines with J gene TRBJ1-1; D may be TRBD1 (6 bases). CDR1 is SGHAT, CDR2 FQNNGV, per germline. Trimming removed 5 bases at V and 0 bases at J, with 13 bases between. The CDR3 covers 15 residues. Written as DNA, the CDR3 is TGTGCCAGCAGCACCGAGGGACAAATGAACACTGAAGCTTTCTTT. As protein: CASSTEGQMNTEAFF.

The chain combines TRBV19 with TRBJ1-2; D is unresolved. The V and J ends lost 4 bases and 0 bases respectively, with 12 bases between them. Germline CDR1 is LNHDA and CDR2 is SQIVND (reference sequence). CDR3 size: 15 residues. CDR3: CASSTLDTSNYGYTF. As DNA, the CDR3 is TGTGCCAGTAGTACCCTTGACACCTCTAACTATGGCTACACCTTC.

This clone was recorded once. The CDR3 DNA is TGTGCCAGCAGCCAAGGACAGGGGCCCTATGGCTACACCTTC. Translation gives CASSQGQGPYGYTF. V is TRBV4-2 and J is TRBJ1-2; 8 bases agree with TRBD1. This CDR3 contains 14 residues. In germline, CDR1 is LGHNA, CDR2 YNFKEQ. The V segment lost 1 base and the J segment 4 bases; nucleotides outside the gene matches: 2.

CDR3 DNA: TGTGCCAGCAGCCCCTGGGGACTAGCCGACGAGCAGTACTTC. Translated, it gives CASSPWGLADEQYF. This rearrangement joins TRBV7-6 to TRBJ2-7; 9 bases match TRBD2. V lost 5 bases to trimming and J lost 5 bases; unmatched junction nucleotides: 7. The CDR3 contains 14 residues. Germline V gives CDR1 SGHVS, CDR2 FNYEAQ.

J is TRBJ1-5 and V is TRBV6-5; D not resolved. The CDR3 length is 15 residues. The V gene lost 3 bases and the J gene lost 2 bases, with 11 bases spanning the gap. Germline CDR1 and CDR2: MNHEY and SVGAGI. In DNA, the CDR3 is TGTGCCAGCAGTTATTCGGGTTTCGGCAATCAGCCCCAGCATTTT. It specifies CASSYSGFGNQPQHF.

The V call is TRBV16, the J call TRBJ2-2, with D perhaps TRBD2 (6 bases). The CDR3 length is 14 residues. Trimming removed 0 bases at V and 8 bases at J, with 10 bases between. CDR1 and CDR2 from the germline V gene are KGHSY and FQNENV. The CDR3 coding sequence is TGTGCCAGCAGCCAATCAACGGGAGTAGGGGAGCTGTTTTTT. Encoded protein: CASSQSTGVGELFF.

V gene TRBV5-5 combines with J gene TRBJ2-2; 11 nucleotides agree with TRBD2. The CDR3 has 16 residues. Germline V gene lookup returns CDR1 SGHKS and CDR2 YYEKEE (reference sequence). Germline trimming cut 4 bases from V and 6 bases from J; bases unmatched to any gene: 8. The CDR3 DNA reads as TGTGCCAGCAGCCCGTTAGCGGGGGGGCCCGCCGGGGAGCTGTTTTTT. This codes for CASSPLAGGPAGELFF.

The chain has TRBV4-3 and TRBJ2-3; weak D call: TRBD2 (7 bases). CDR3 length: 16 residues. V was shortened by 1 base and J by 3 bases, with 14 bases between the two germline ends. Germline V gene data show CDR1 as LGHNA and CDR2 as YSLEER. CDR3 amino acids: CASSQGVAGATDTQYF. The CDR3 nucleotides read TGCGCCAGCAGCCAAGGGGTTGCGGGGGCGACAGATACGCAGTATTTT.

The chain is built from TRBV18 and TRBJ1-5, with no clear D. The CDR3 loop spans 15 amino acids. The germline CDR1 and CDR2 sequences are KGHSH and LQKENI. V gave up 3 bases and J gave up 0 bases, with 9 bases separating them. The CDR3 region is CASSPYRDSNQPQHF. The CDR3 DNA reads TGTGCCAGCTCACCTTACAGAGATAGCAATCAGCCCCAGCATTTT.

The chain uses TRBV7-2 and TRBJ1-5; TRBD1 might be the D (6 bases). The CDR3 runs 13 residues. V was pared by 5 bases and J by 6 bases, with 11 bases between. Germline V gene sequence: CDR1 SGHTA, CDR2 FQGNSA. The CDR3 nucleotides read TGTGCCAGCAGCGTACAGGGTGGTCAGCCCCAGCATTTT. It yields the protein CASSVQGGQPQHF.

This clone has only a few counts. V and J are TRBV14 and TRBJ1-1; TRBD1 is a possible D gene (5 bases). The CDR3 totals 15 residues. Germline V lookup: CDR1 SGHDN, CDR2 FVKESK. V lost 0 bases and J lost 1, with 9 bases in between. Here the CDR3 DNA reads TGTGCCAGCAGCCAAGAGAGGACAAGGAACACTGAAGCTTTCTTT. Protein sequence: CASSQERTRNTEAFF.

The chain recombines TRBV5-4 with TRBJ2-2; 11 bases fit TRBD2. CDR1 is SGHNT, CDR2 YYREEE, per germline (reference sequence). CDR3 length: 16 residues. The V and J ends lost 4 bases and 9 bases, in that order; junction bases with no gene match: 11. The CDR3 sequence is CASSPGASGGTRELFF. In DNA form, the CDR3 reads TGTGCCAGCAGCCCCGGTGCTAGCGGGGGGACCAGGGAGCTGTTTTTT.

This chain links TRBV5-1 with TRBJ2-5; 7 bases align to TRBD1. The CDR3 sequence is 15 residues long. From germline, CDR1 is SGHRS and CDR2 YFSETQ. The V and J ends lost 0 bases and 4 bases, in that order; junction bases with no gene match: 6. DNA for the CDR3: TGCGCCAGCAGCTTGGGACAGGGTTTAGGAGAGACCCAGTACTTC. It codes for CASSLGQGLGETQYF.